What follows are 19 T cell receptor beta chains derived from one specimen sequenced in a study of blood T cell repertoires in COVID-19. Produced via immunoSEQ multiplex PCR; TCRdb's table is partial and in-frame only. Of over 85,000 clones listed, 85% are singletons. Input material: peripheral blood. These receptors originate from a man of 80 years or more with acute or convalescent COVID-19.

The chain is built from TRBV10-3 and TRBJ2-1; D unresolved. The ends were cut back, 6 bases at V and 4 bases at J, with 19 bases in the middle. The CDR3 totals 16 residues. Germline V gene sequence: CDR1 ENHRY, CDR2 SYGVKD. In DNA form, the CDR3 reads TGTGCCATCAGCCCGGGTCTCAAATTAGTGTACAATGAGCAGTTCTTC. This sequence encodes CAISPGLKLVYNEQFF.

The J gene is TRBJ2-1, the V gene TRBV10-3; 10 bases agree with TRBD1. The CDR3 has 16 amino acids. In germline, CDR1 is ENHRY, CDR2 SYGVKD. V was pared by 10 bases and J by 5 bases, with 14 bases of the junction left unmatched. CDR3 sequence: CASKPQGTGENNEQFF. The CDR3 DNA is TGTGCCAGCAAACCTCAGGGGACAGGGGAAAACAATGAGCAGTTCTTC.

CDR3 loop: CASSASLGNTIYF. The CDR3 DNA follows: TGTGCCAGCAGCGCTTCCTTGGGAAACACCATATATTTT. The V gene is TRBV9, the J gene TRBJ1-3; D is uncertain. V gave up 3 bases and J gave up 4 bases, with 8 bases separating them. The CDR3 is 13 amino acids. Germline V gene lookup returns CDR1 SGDLS and CDR2 YYNGEE.

The chain has TRBV5-5 and TRBJ2-3, with D unclear. Between the trimmed V and J ends, which lost 1 base and 2 bases, there was a span of 11 bases. Germline V lookup: CDR1 SGHKS, CDR2 YYEKEE (reference sequence). CDR3 length: 15 residues. CDR3 sequence: CASSLLFAVTDTQYF. CDR3 sequence (DNA): TGTGCCAGCAGCTTGCTCTTCGCGGTCACAGATACGCAGTATTTT.

The chain recombines TRBV25-1 with TRBJ1-6; D is undetermined. Germline CDR1 and CDR2: MGHDK and SYGVNS. V gave up 3 bases and J gave up 8 bases, with 17 bases separating them. The CDR3 runs 16 residues. CDR3 in amino acids: CASSEDAGNMDSPLHF. CDR3 DNA sequence: TGTGCCAGCAGTGAGGACGCGGGGAACATGGATTCACCCCTCCACTTT.

The table lists this clone with a count of one. This sequence joins TRBV6-5 and TRBJ1-2; 7 bases are shared with TRBD1. Trimming removed 6 bases from V and 8 bases from J; junction bases left unmatched: 6. Germline V gives CDR1 MNHEY, CDR2 SVGAGI. This CDR3 region has 12 residues. The chain's CDR3 is CASSGGTAGYTF. For the CDR3, the DNA is TGTGCCAGCAGCGGAGGGACAGCGGGCTACACCTTC.

The gene calls are TRBV9 and TRBJ2-2; D possibly corresponds to TRBD1 (6 bases). Trimming pared 6 bases from V and 3 bases from J, leaving 12 bases between. The CDR3 has 14 residues. Germline V gene sequence: CDR1 SGDLS, CDR2 YYNGEE. This chain's CDR3 is CASKGVQDTGELFF. For the CDR3, the DNA is TGTGCCAGCAAGGGGGTCCAAGACACCGGGGAGCTGTTTTTT.

The V and J genes are TRBV5-1 and TRBJ2-2; D uncertain. The V gene lost 0 bases and the J gene lost 0 bases, with 9 bases spanning the gap. CDR1 is SGHRS, CDR2 YFSETQ, per germline. The CDR3 consists of 16 residues. The CDR3 spells CASSLGRKPNTGELFF. DNA of the CDR3: TGCGCCAGCAGCTTGGGGCGGAAGCCGAACACCGGGGAGCTGTTTTTT.

This clone was picked up a small number of times. The V and J genes are TRBV19 and TRBJ1-4; 11 positions agree with TRBD1. The junction had 6 bases not matched to a gene; V was cut back by 5 bases and J by 7 bases. Germline CDR1 and CDR2: LNHDA and SQIVND (reference sequence). The CDR3 contains 15 residues. CDR3 sequence (DNA): TGTGCCAGTAGTCGATCGGACAGGGGGCTTGAAAAACTGTTTTTT. It specifies CASSRSDRGLEKLFF.

The gene calls are TRBV5-1 and TRBJ2-7; 10 bases line up with TRBD1. Germline V gene lookup returns CDR1 SGHRS and CDR2 YFSETQ. CDR3 length: 15 residues. J lost 3 bases, V lost 0 bases, and 3 bases had no gene match. The DNA for the CDR3 is TGCGCCAGCAGCTTGGTGTGGACAGGGGGCTACGAGCAGTACTTC. It specifies CASSLVWTGGYEQYF.

About this clone: A read error may produce the germline difference seen at one junction end. The chain has TRBV4-1 and TRBJ2-6; 7 positions agree with TRBD2. This CDR3 is built from 19 residues. The germline V gene has CDR1 MGHRA and CDR2 YSYEKL. The CDR3 spells CARSPNGGDWTSGANVLTF. CDR3 coding DNA: TGCGCCAGGAGCCCAAATGGGGGGGATTGGACTTCTGGGGCCAACGTCCTGACTTTC.

In DNA form, the CDR3 reads TGCGCCAGCAGCTTGTCCAGCGGGAGGGCCGGGAACATTCAGTACTTC. The encoded protein is CASSLSSGRAGNIQYF. This chain connects TRBV5-1 to TRBJ2-4; 10 bases are a match to TRBD2. The J segment lost 7 bases and the V segment lost 1 base, leaving 8 bases of the junction unmatched. This CDR3 is built from 16 residues. Germline CDR1 SGHRS, CDR2 YFSETQ. Together with reference TRBV5-1 and TRBJ2-4, the CDR3 gives the full variable domain: KAGVTQTPRYLIKTRGQQVTLSCSPISGHRSVSWYQQTPGQGLQFLFEYFSETQRNKGNFPGRFSGRQFSNSRSEMNVSTLELGDSALYLCASSLSSGRAGNIQYFGAGTRLSVL.

This sequence joins TRBV5-1 and TRBJ2-3, with D perhaps TRBD1 (7 bases). CDR3 size: 14 residues. Germline V gene lookup returns CDR1 SGHRS and CDR2 YFSETQ. V lost 3 bases and J 4 bases, leaving 12 bases between the germline ends. The CDR3 region has the DNA TGCGCCAGCAGCTCCCAGGGGGGTCCAGATACGCAGTATTTT. It codes for CASSSQGGPDTQYF.

V and J are TRBV4-2 and TRBJ2-5; TRBD1 agrees at 8 bases. Germline lookup yields CDR1 LGHNA and CDR2 YNFKEQ. CDR3 size: 14 residues. The ends lost 2 bases at V and 1 base at J; junction bases unmatched: 0. The CDR3 DNA reads as TGTGCCAGCAGCCAAACAGGGGGCCAAGAGACCCAGTACTTC. Translation: CASSQTGGQETQYF.

J is TRBJ2-1 and V is TRBV4-3; TRBD2 aligns across 10 bases. Germline values: CDR1 LGHNA, CDR2 YSLEER. Losses at the gene ends were 0 bases for V and 15 bases for J; bases not matched to a gene: 11. The CDR3 is 15 residues long. This CDR3 is CASSQDTSGRAGVFF. The CDR3 DNA is TGCGCCAGCAGCCAAGATACCAGCGGGAGGGCCGGGGTGTTCTTC.

The V call is TRBV7-3, the J call TRBJ2-1, with 9 bases identical to TRBD2. The V and J ends lost 3 bases and 4 bases, in that order; junction bases with no gene match: 7. CDR3 length equals 16 residues. Germline CDR1 reads SGHTA; CDR2 reads FQGTGA. In nucleotides, the CDR3 is TGTGCCAGCAGCTTCACAAGCGGGAGGAAGTACAATGAGCAGTTCTTC. It encodes CASSFTSGRKYNEQFF. Together with reference TRBV7-3 and TRBJ2-1, the CDR3 gives the full variable domain: GAGVSQTPSNKVTEKGKYVELRCDPISGHTALYWYRQSLGQGPEFLIYFQGTGAADDSGLPNDRFFAVRPEGSVSTLKIQRTERGDSAVYLCASSFTSGRKYNEQFFGPGTRLTVL.

The chain combines TRBV7-3 with TRBJ2-6, with D possibly being TRBD1 (5 bases). The V gene lost 4 bases and the J gene lost 0 bases, with 7 bases spanning the gap. Germline V lookup: CDR1 SGHTA, CDR2 FQGTGA. This CDR3 is built from 15 residues. CDR3 sequence: CASSYDSSGANVLTF. The CDR3 DNA sequence: TGTGCCAGCAGCTACGACAGCTCTGGGGCCAACGTCCTGACTTTC.

The sample holds a few counts of this clone. V gene TRBV16 combines with J gene TRBJ1-5; no firm D call. Deletions cut 2 bases from V and 4 bases from J, with 6 bases between. Germline assignment: CDR1 KGHSY and CDR2 FQNENV. CDR3 length equals 13 residues. CDR3 coding DNA: TGTGCCAGCAGCCAAGCCAGAAATCAGCCCCAGCATTTT. The encoded protein is CASSQARNQPQHF.

V is TRBV4-1 and J is TRBJ1-6; 7 bases are a match to TRBD1. Germline-derived CDR1 and CDR2 are MGHRA and YSYEKL. After removal of 7 bases from V and 7 bases from J, the junction contained 7 bases not matched to a gene. The CDR3 totals 14 residues. CDR3 in DNA: TGCGCCAGCAAGTTTGACAGGGAAAATTCACCCCTCCACTTT. Translation gives CASKFDRENSPLHF.